The entry that follows covers one T cell receptor beta chain sequence. Its target antigen remains unknown. Base qualities were left out, and no much larger clone turns up one base away. The record originates from a study of cytomegalovirus exposure and HLA in healthy donors (dated by TCRdb to the late 2010s). A note on the overall study: In an earlier analysis of 550 to 750 of the donors, around 300 Gb of sequence data and 90 million to 120 million unique TCR beta sequences from 150 million to 200 million T cells were reported. A later analysis re-analyzed previously published TCR beta repertoires from approximately 700 donors and added high-resolution HLA genotyping to study TCR occurrence patterns. Typing coverage varied by locus: roughly 629-630 donors for A, B, C, DRB1 and DQB1; roughly 500 for DQA1; some 610 for DPA1; about 450 for DPB1. Along with the approximately 650-subject first cohort, a separate validation cohort of around 110 different subjects was used. Roughly 300 gigabases of sequencing data and some 85 million unique TCR sequences were included in an early release covering about 620 HLA-typed donors. HLA typing covered class I and class II loci at four-digit resolution. The study aimed to test whether cataloging public T cell receptors could reveal signatures of past pathogen exposure. To decide whether each TCR beta V gene segment behaved as functional or pseudogenic, an earlier analysis of some 540 of the donors relied on high-throughput TCR beta sequencing. On average, around 230,000 unique TCR beta nucleotide sequences were sequenced per donor among a few hundred genotyped donors of the cohort, with about 19% of those sequences being non-productive. To predict cytomegalovirus infection status, the study brought together high-throughput TCR immunosequencing, statistical association of individual TCRs with disease status, and machine learning. Donor age, sex, ethnicity and CMV serostatus were collected together with the repertoire data. The T cell repertoires of roughly 660 subjects were profiled by immunosequencing and related to cytomegalovirus serostatus. Of the 350 to 400 genotyped donors, approximately 80% fell in the genetic ancestry cluster associated with self-reported Caucasian donors. The later analysis used no new phenotypic data to find candidate immune exposures, relying instead on TCR beta sequences and their occurrence across donors. All discovery cohort repertoires had been generated using a single sequencing platform. Because of strong linkage in the cohort, roughly five DR-DQ haplotypes were treated as single units for association and clustering. Genome-wide SNP genotypes for about three fifths of the 666 donors were used in a later genetic analysis, which treated that subset as a discovery cohort. The study at large found these results: Some IMGT-functional V segments, including TRBV6-2 and TRBV6-3, could not be distinguished by the 87-base-pair reads and were therefore excluded. A further reported finding was that TCR beta sequences accurately predicted the HLA-A and HLA-B alleles for most subjects in the first cohort. According to a later analysis, most CMV-associated TCR beta chains appeared to be HLA-restricted, and the HLA associations seemed to be driven largely by CMV exposure. Cytomegalovirus status was reported to be diagnosed by the classifier with high specificity and sensitivity in both the original and validation cohorts. A cluster of highly shared sequence variants was judged likely to represent a technical artifact of the sequencing pipeline. According to the authors, the approach could potentially be generalized to other disease states and immunological phenotypes. This cohort had only TCR beta chains sequenced, and the lack of alpha or paired-chain data limited which features could be detected. Linkage disequilibrium might explain the correlated functional status among segregating V segments, but an unknown experimental factor could not be ruled out. In a later analysis, about 17,000 TCR beta sequences were associated with specific HLA alleles at a false discovery rate of 0.05. In a later genetic analysis, a missense DCLRE1C variant was associated with V-gene and J-gene trimming of TCR beta chains, and the association was replicated in an independent cohort. Over 15 rarely observed V segments, including chromosome 9 orphons, were excluded from the earlier analysis of approximately 500 of the donors because counts were too low. When HLA alleles, especially DR and DQ, strongly co-occurred, attributing TCR associations to individual alleles was difficult. A later analysis reported that several top co-occurrence clusters appeared linked to parvovirus B19, influenza, CMV and Epstein-Barr virus. The presence/absence analyses assumed that sequencing depth was roughly uniform across donors, and that assumption may not be true. According to a later analysis, TCR association rates differed among HLA loci, with DRB1 alleles showing the most associated TCRs and HLA-C alleles showing the fewest. Most TCR sequences were observed very rarely across donors, whereas some public TCRs were present in many individuals. For the cohort, immune exposure information was limited to CMV serostatus. A total of 150 to 200 TCR beta chains were listed by the study as associated with cytomegalovirus. Because HLA typing was missing for some donors at each locus, association tests included only the typed subset. Three of the identified cytomegalovirus-associated TCR beta chains were confirmed in vitro to be specific for cytomegalovirus antigens. In an earlier analysis of about 550 of the donors, most TCR beta V segments were observed in productive rearrangements about 87% or about 30% of the time, broadly matching IMGT annotations. Compared with the approximately 720-donor mean, donors in an Asian-associated ancestry cluster had fewer N-insertions in productive TCRs, according to a later genetic analysis. Compared with equally common non-associated chains, HLA-associated TCR beta chains in a later analysis were more clonally expanded and had lower generation probabilities.

In total, roughly 710 healthy bone marrow donors made up the cohort. Cohort members were all nominally healthy when sampled, although unrecorded immune exposures were likely present. The donor was CMV seronegative and was included in the group of 352 seronegative cohort members. Each donor provided a peripheral blood sample, and peripheral blood mononuclear cells were used for TCR beta sequencing. Genomic DNA was extracted from the blood cell samples with the Qiagen DNeasy Blood Extraction Kit. Per the germline V gene, SQVTM is the CDR1 and ANQGSEA is the CDR2. V is cut by 3 bases and J by 2 bases, and the space between the germline ends is 8 bases. Counted from cysteine to phenylalanine, this CDR3 has 14 amino acids. The only DNA kept is the CDR3, 42 bases in frame from the first base. Libraries came from the immunoSEQ multiplex PCR assay. The multiplex PCR relied on a mix of 60 forward primers for TCR Vbeta segments and 13 reverse primers for TCR Jbeta segments. The CDR3 region of rearranged TCR beta genes was amplified from genomic DNA with a multiplex PCR assay. The Illumina HiSeq System was used to sequence the amplified TCR beta libraries as 87-base-pair reads. The study's own analysis went as follows. Across the 600 to 700 repertoires, a later analysis counted some 80 million unique TCR beta chains, 9 million to 14 million of which were shared by at least two donors. To remove PCR and sequencing errors, raw reads were error-corrected and collapsed into unique sequences using a nearest-neighbor algorithm that merged closely related sequences. To assign V, D and J gene segments, CDR3 sequences were aligned to IMGT reference sequences. For a sequence to be retained, at least a six-nucleotide match to both a V gene segment and a J gene segment was required. Rearrangements were classified as productive when the CDR3 lacked stop codons and remained in frame with V and J, and all other rearrangements were classified as non-productive. Following IMGT convention, CDR3 was defined as the stretch from the second conserved V-encoded cysteine to the conserved J-encoded phenylalanine. Sequences without an unambiguous match to a single V gene segment were excluded from the earlier analysis of over 500 of the donors. In an earlier analysis of 450 to 700 of the donors, V segments were called functional above 56.7% productive rearrangements and were called segregating when the between-donor standard deviation exceeded 5%. To diagnose cytomegalovirus status from the catalog of TCR beta chain sequences, a statistical classification framework was built. In a later analysis, V and J genes were assigned by comparing TCR nucleotide sequences against IMGT/GENE-DB human TR gene sequences. In a later analysis, CDR3 sequences and most-parsimonious VDJ recombination scenarios were assigned using the TCRdist pipeline. In a later analysis, each TCR beta chain was defined by its CDR3 amino acid sequence together with its V-gene family, and reads lacking a unique V-gene family were excluded. A later analysis removed 500 to 650 highly shared, low-generation-probability nucleotide sequences to deal with suspected cross-contamination and a sequencing artifact. For each public chain, a later analysis derived a clonal expansion index from normalized ranks of inferred template counts within each repertoire. In a later analysis, generation probabilities were computed using a VDJ recombination model fitted to out-of-frame rearrangements, and the results were checked against IGoR. Hypergeometric tests were used in a later analysis to score TCR-TCR, TCR-HLA and TCR-CMV co-occurrence, with a repertoire-size bias correction applied to the TCR pairs. False discovery rates were estimated in a later analysis by permuting HLA or CMV assignments 20 times. In a later analysis, co-occurring TCRs were grouped using DBSCAN, with TCRdist sequence similarity added in when clustering inside HLA-allele-positive subsets. Repertoires with fewer than 30,000 or more than 120,000 public chains, plus five repertoires with anomalous nucleotide sharing, were excluded from co-occurrence clustering. Drawn from immuneACCESS, this table holds only the in-frame rearrangements with V and J called that TCRdb kept. Clones are partly lost; checked studies trace under half to an unresolved V gene and leave the rest unexplained. V and J calls and clone size are given by that table; D and trimming were obtained from the DNA. Here the sample has hundreds of thousands of clones; over 70% occur a single time. Roughly 0.71% of the sample rests with the top ten.

This sequence uses TRBV29-1 and TRBJ2-6, with TRBD2 perhaps the D gene, on 5 matching bases. This sequence originates from a boy aged 2 to 10 in good health and CMV-seronegative. Material for sequencing was PBMCs. The nucleotide sequence is given as TGCAGCGTTGATGCGGAGGCTGGGGCCAACGTCCTGACTTTC. Its translation is CSVDAEAGANVLTF.